The 21 T cell receptor beta chains in this list originate from one sample, sequenced in a study of blood T cells in healthy people across ages (dated by TCRdb to about 2015). The library was produced with 5' RACE. For sequencing, an Illumina HiSeq 2500 was employed. The second PCR ran for about 7 to 11 cycles and used a J-beta primer mix along with a sample-barcoded 5' primer. In TCRdb, the public reads were trimmed at Q25 with fastp and aligned with MiXCR, with productive beta chains retained. Each record represents a unique CDR3 protein, reported with the most common genes and DNA among its rows. The sample table holds 1 million or so distinct CDR3 sequences, of which 20% to 25% were seen once. The top ten constitute approximately 0.71% of the sample. The same sample was also used in a study of T cells of mothers and their children.

The sample comprised blood. The receptors shown here come from a girl aged 2 to 10 in good health.

This clonotype was seen a few times. The V and J genes are TRBV11-2 and TRBJ2-5; the match to TRBD2 covers 7 bases. The CDR3 consists of 15 residues. V dropped 5 bases and J dropped 2; count of bases not matched to a gene: 8. Germline V gene sequence: CDR1 SGHAT, CDR2 FQNNGV. The CDR3 region is CASSHHTGGQETQYF. The CDR3 DNA is TGTGCCAGCAGCCACCACACGGGGGGACAAGAGACCCAGTACTTC.

The genes are TRBV29-1 and TRBJ2-7; D not certain. Per germline, CDR1 SQVTM and CDR2 ANQGSEA. V gave up 3 bases and J gave up 6 bases, with 9 bases separating them. This CDR3 is built from 11 residues. The CDR3 here is CSVEDRLEQYF. The CDR3, as DNA: TGCAGCGTTGAGGACCGCCTCGAGCAGTACTTC.

As regards this clonotype: The junction shows a germline mismatch at one end, possibly a read error. This rearrangement joins TRBV20-1 to TRBJ2-5, with no clear D. Germline loops: CDR1 DFQATT, CDR2 SNEGSKA (reference sequence). The CDR3 spans 11 residues. This CDR3 is CSATVQETQHF. In DNA form, the CDR3 reads TGCAGTGCTACAGTACAAGAGACCCAGCACTTC.

The table lists this clonotype with a few counts. This chain links TRBV10-1 with TRBJ2-5; TRBD1 aligns across 8 bases. The CDR3 runs to 15 residues. J gave up 3 bases and V 6 bases, and 9 bases lay outside the gene matches. Germline V gene data show CDR1 as WNHNN and CDR2 as SYGVQD (reference sequence). The CDR3 bases are TGCGCCAGCAGGGAACCCGGGACAGGCAAAGAGACCCAGTACTTC. Translating it yields CASREPGTGKETQYF.

The chain employs TRBV6-1 and TRBJ2-1, with D perhaps matching TRBD1 or TRBD2 (5 bases each). The V gene's germline CDR1 is MNHNS and CDR2 SASEGT. This CDR3 has 12 residues. Trimming stripped 8 bases from V and 5 bases from J, with 10 bases between. The CDR3 protein is CASRDLHNEQFF. CDR3 coding DNA: TGTGCCAGCCGGGACCTTCACAATGAGCAGTTCTTC.

The J gene is TRBJ2-2, the V gene TRBV9; the D is unclear. The CDR3 has 13 residues. Germline CDR1 SGDLS, CDR2 YYNGEE. V lost 3 bases and J 8 bases, leaving 11 bases between the germline ends. CDR3 DNA: TGTGCCAGCAGCGCTGCGTTAATTGGGGAGCTGTTTTTT. Translating gives CASSAALIGELFF.

CDR3 residues: CASSPEGAVNTEAFF. CDR3 bases: TGTGCCAGCAGCCCAGAAGGGGCGGTGAACACTGAAGCTTTCTTT. The V and J genes are TRBV4-2 and TRBJ1-1, with D possibly TRBD1 on 5 matching bases. Per germline, CDR1 LGHNA and CDR2 YNFKEQ. This CDR3 comprises 15 residues. Trimming took off 4 bases at V and 0 bases at J, with 12 bases between the two ends.

This clonotype has only a few counts. This chain links TRBV29-1 with TRBJ1-5, with 8 nucleotides matching TRBD1. The germline CDR1 and CDR2 sequences are SQVTM and ANQGSEA. V gave up 4 bases and J gave up 2 bases; unmatched junction bases: 7. This CDR3 comprises 15 residues. The chain's CDR3 is CSVVGAGGGNQPQHF. CDR3 sequence (DNA): TGCAGCGTTGTCGGGGCAGGGGGCGGCAATCAGCCCCAGCATTTT. The full variable domain, with the rest looked up from reference TRBV29-1 and TRBJ1-5, is SAVISQKPSRDICQRGTSLTIQCQVDSQVTMMFWYRQQPGQSLTLIATANQGSEATYESGFVIDKFPISRPNLTFSTLTVSNMSPEDSSIYLCSVVGAGGGNQPQHFGDGTRLSIL.

The sample holds one count of this clonotype. J is TRBJ1-4 and V is TRBV5-1; a weak D match, TRBD1 (6 bases). This CDR3 spans 14 amino acids. Between the trimmed V and J ends, which lost 4 bases and 4 bases, there was a span of 11 bases. The germline gives CDR1 SGHRS, CDR2 YFSETQ. CDR3 sequence: CASSNRDINEKLFF. The CDR3 DNA sequence: TGCGCCAGCAGCAACCGGGACATTAATGAAAAACTGTTTTTT.

This clonotype was observed a few times. The chain employs TRBV21-1 and TRBJ1-5; TRBD1 is the table's D call and was not checked against the DNA. TRBV21-1 is marked as a pseudogene. The CDR3 length is 17 residues. CDR3 DNA: TGTGCCAGCAGCAATCGCAAGACCGGACAGGGAGATCAGCCCCAGCATTTT. Amino acid sequence: CASSNRKTGQGDQPQHF.

In this sample, this clonotype turned up a few times. The chain recombines TRBV28 with TRBJ1-1, with D perhaps matching TRBD1 (5 bases). V lost 9 bases and J lost 4, with 27 bases in between. The germline V gene encodes CDR1 MDHEN and CDR2 SYDVKM. There are 17 residues in the CDR3. The CDR3 loop reads CASFNPGRRDLGTEAFF. The CDR3, as DNA: TGTGCCAGTTTTAACCCGGGACGGAGGGATTTGGGCACTGAAGCTTTCTTT.

This clonotype was detected a few times. J is TRBJ1-2 and V is TRBV28, with unresolved D. This CDR3 comprises 11 residues. V gave up 7 bases and J gave up 2 bases, with 5 bases separating them. CDR1 and CDR2 from the germline V gene are MDHEN and SYDVKM. CDR3 region: CASMGNYGYTF. The CDR3 nucleotides read TGTGCCAGCATGGGAAACTATGGCTACACCTTC.

The rearrangement joins TRBV20-1 to TRBJ2-5; 14 positions agree with TRBD2. The J call may be incorrect, as the DNA end agrees better with TRBJ2-1. Germline-derived CDR1 and CDR2 are DFQATT and SNEGSKA (reference sequence). The CDR3 extends over 15 amino acids. The DNA of the CDR3 is TGCAGTGCCCCGGGACTAGCGGGAGTTTCGAATGAGCAGTTCTTC. Protein: CSAPGLAGVSNEQFF.

In the case of this clonotype: One end of the junction varies from germline; a read error may be responsible. This chain joins TRBV4-1 and TRBJ2-1, with D unresolved. CDR1 and CDR2 (germline): MGHRA, YSYEKL. The CDR3 extends over 15 amino acids. The CDR3 region is CASSQVPGVYNEQFF. The CDR3 nucleotides read TGCGCCAGCAGTCAAGTCCCTGGCGTTTACAATGAGCAGTTCTTC.

This clonotype was seen just once. One base away lies a much larger clone, so this may be a sequencing read error. Without the conserved terminal phenylalanine or tryptophan, this CDR3 likely stems from a read error. The chain links TRBV2 to TRBJ2-5; 9 positions agree with TRBD2. Germline V gene lookup returns CDR1 SNHLY and CDR2 FYNNEI. The trim removed 4 bases at V and 1 base at J, leaving 4 bases unmatched. The length of the CDR3 is 15 residues. The chain's CDR3 is CASSAASGAQETQYY. CDR3 DNA: TGTGCCAGCAGTGCGGCTAGCGGGGCCCAAGAGACCCAGTACTAC.

J is TRBJ2-7 and V is TRBV5-6; 7 bases line up with TRBD2. The CDR3 consists of 15 residues. CDR1 is SGHDT, CDR2 YYEEEE, per germline. The J segment lost 1 base and the V segment lost 3 bases, leaving 7 bases of the junction unmatched. CDR3 region: CASSSPPSGSYEQYF. In nucleotides, the CDR3 is TGTGCCAGCAGCTCCCCACCTAGCGGATCCTACGAGCAGTACTTC.

V usage is TRBV9 and J usage is TRBJ2-3; unclear D gene. The end of the DNA fits TRBJ1-5 better, so the J call may be wrong. The CDR3 spans 16 residues. The germline V gene encodes CDR1 SGDLS and CDR2 YYNGEE. The CDR3 nucleotides read TGTGCCAGCAGCTCAGAAGGGAGCCCTAATCGAGATACGCAGCATTTT. Translated: CASSSEGSPNRDTQHF.

The genes are TRBV5-1 and TRBJ1-1, with TRBD1 matching 7 bases. The germline V gene has CDR1 SGHRS and CDR2 YFSETQ. Trimming at V came to 2 bases and at J to 0 bases, leaving 7 bases not matched to a gene. This CDR3 comprises 16 residues. CDR3 nucleotide sequence: TGCGCCAGCAGCTTTCCCCGGGACAGTTTGAACACTGAAGCTTTCTTT. This sequence encodes CASSFPRDSLNTEAFF.

This clonotype was seen a handful of times. This sequence joins TRBV5-6 and TRBJ2-7; no clear D gene. CDR1 and CDR2 (germline): SGHDT, YYEEEE. The CDR3 consists of 12 residues. Trimming left V 1 base short and J 6 bases short, with 8 bases between. The CDR3 DNA follows: TGTGCCAGCAGCTTGAGCAGCTTCGAGCAGTACTTC. This translates into CASSLSSFEQYF. Together with reference TRBV5-6 and TRBJ2-7, the CDR3 gives the full variable domain: DAGVTQSPTHLIKTRGQQVTLRCSPKSGHDTVSWYQQALGQGPQFIFQYYEEEERQRGNFPDRFSGHQFPNYSSELNVNALLLGDSALYLCASSLSSFEQYFGPGTRLTVT.

Worth noting for this clonotype: Given the absence of the conserved phenylalanine or tryptophan at the CDR3 end, a read error is likely. For the CDR3, the DNA is TGTGCCAGCAGTATAGCGGGAGGTCGTTCCTACGAGCAGTACCTC. This gives the protein CASSIAGGRSYEQYL. The V gene is TRBV6-6, the J gene TRBJ2-5; 10 positions agree with TRBD2. The better agreement between TRBJ2-7 and the DNA end casts doubt on the J call. CDR1 MNHNY and CDR2 SVGAGI come from the germline V gene (reference sequence). The length of the CDR3 is 15 residues.

The chain combines TRBV24-1 with TRBJ2-1, with TRBD1 identical over 7 bases. V dropped 4 bases and J dropped 4; count of bases not matched to a gene: 6. There are 15 residues in the CDR3. CDR1 and CDR2 (germline): KGHDR, SFDVKD. The CDR3, as DNA: TGTGCCACCAGTGACCCGGGACAGCTATACAATGAGCAGTTCTTC. It yields the protein CATSDPGQLYNEQFF.